This T cell receptor (beta chain) was documented in a study of control samples from healthy donors and cancer patients. The repertoire was sequenced with immunoSEQ multiplex PCR; TCRdb's copy has only in-frame clones and lacks some. The sample has 150,000 to 200,000 clones, more than 85% seen once. This clone was found once. V lost 4 bases and J lost 7; bases outside the gene matches: 3. The CDR3 contains 15 residues. CDR1 and CDR2 from the germline V gene are KGHDR and SFDVKD. The sample taken for sequencing was blood. The rearrangement joins TRBV24-1 to TRBJ1-6; TRBD1 aligns across 10 bases. The receptor comes from a middle-aged woman in good health. This CDR3 reads CATSEWGQGNSPLHF. For the CDR3, the DNA is TGTGCCACCAGTGAATGGGGACAGGGGAATTCACCCCTCCACTTT.